This T cell receptor (beta chain) was obtained from a study of T cell responses to AZD1222 COVID-19 vaccine (dated by TCRdb to about 2021). Concerning the study at large: AZD1222 recipients given second doses at about 4 weeks or at about 12 weeks were pooled, since spike-specific TCR depth and breadth were not found to differ between the two schedules. A total of around 240 trial participants underwent TCR sequencing, of whom about 200 had received two doses of AZD1222 and around 25 had received two doses of the MenACWY control vaccine. Enrollment into the trials was organized by age into subgroups of 18-55, 56-69 and 70-plus years, and those subgroups contained roughly 140, 27 and 60 TCR-sequenced participants, respectively. Findings and caveats that apply to the study as a whole: Conclusions about previously exposed vaccinees are limited, since just six AZD1222 recipients were seropositive for SARS-CoV-2 at baseline. Participants were mostly white British and included more females than males, and it was suggested by the authors that clonal diversity may have been underestimated. The whole spike protein was spanned by vaccine-associated CD4 TCRs, and dominant responses were seen in regions 160-218 and 743-854. Because no day 14 peak-response samples were available, repertoires were characterized only after the peak T cell response. In the small 56-69-year group, the increase in depth fell short of significance, most likely because of low power. A significant rise in spike-specific TCR breadth and depth was observed after two AZD1222 doses relative to day 0 and relative to MenACWY recipients. Reportedly, close to half of the unique spike-specific TCRs recognized epitopes lying outside the regions that are mutated in the B.1.351 and B.1.1.7 variants.

The CDR3 regions of human TCRbeta chains were analyzed by immunosequencing. Turning to the authors' computational methods: TCRs in the repertoires were compared against a reference library of SARS-CoV-2-specific TCRs that had been generated with the MIRA antigen-specificity platform. Breadth was defined as the fraction of unique TCRs that were SARS-CoV-2-associated, and depth was defined as the fraction of total T cells that were SARS-CoV-2-associated. Using the MIRA data, each spike-specific TCR was assigned both to the spike region to which the TCR was reactive and to a CD4 or CD8 class. Log10-transformed breadth and depth values were compared by one-way ANOVA with Sidak's multiple comparisons tests. TCRdb holds this immuneACCESS table with in-frame rearrangements only. Some clones are missing; in checked studies, unresolved V genes explain under half, and the rest has no known cause. The V and J calls and the clone size are those of that table, but D and trimming were determined from the DNA. The sample table shows fewer than 120,000 clones, and around 90% are seen once. Roughly 7.8% of the sample is in the top ten clones.

The label giving this sample's time point can be read as: baseline before first vaccination. Vaccinee samples were obtained from the UK trials COV001 and COV002, which included a single-blind randomized controlled phase 2/3 trial of AZD1222 (ChAdOx1 nCoV-19) in healthy adults. Trial participant PBMC samples were collected at day 0 and day 28 after the second dose for TCRbeta chain sequencing. The CDR3, cysteine through phenylalanine, is 14 amino acids long. Only CDR3 DNA remains: 42 bases, in frame from the first base. The germline V gene (reference sequence) supplies CDR1 GTSNPN and CDR2 SVGIG. V drops 1 base and J drops 3 bases, leaving 12 bases in between. This clone appeared a single time. Its antigen is unknown. Base qualities are missing; no much larger clone stands one base away.

The TCR comes from an adult in good health. The source material was peripheral blood, sampled on day 0 of AZD1222 vaccination. The sequence is built from TRBV30 and TRBJ1-2, with a weak D call of TRBD1 (5 bases match). CDR3 loop: CAWSGAGRYYGYTF. In nucleotides, the sequence is TGTGCCTGGAGTGGTGCAGGGCGATACTATGGCTACACCTTC.